Below are 4 T cell receptor beta chains sequenced from a single sample in a study of cytomegalovirus exposure and HLA in healthy donors. This PCR relied on a set of 60 Vbeta primers and 13 Jbeta primers. Measured with immunoSEQ multiplex PCR; TCRdb has only the in-frame clones, and not every one. The repertoire holds roughly 150,000 clones, around 70% seen once, with 2% to 2.5% in the top ten. Sequencing used PBMCs. These receptors were obtained from a man in his forties in good health and CMV-seronegative.

This chain links TRBV19 with TRBJ1-1; D may be TRBD1 (5 bases). Germline-derived CDR1 and CDR2 are LNHDA and SQIVND (reference sequence). This CDR3 spans 13 amino acids. Trimming pared 5 bases from V and 5 bases from J, leaving 12 bases between. In nucleotides, the CDR3 is TGTGCCAGTAGTCAGGGCGGTCAAACTGAAGCTTTCTTT. Translating gives CASSQGGQTEAFF.

The chain is built from TRBV10-3 and TRBJ1-1; tentatively, D is TRBD1 (5 bases). CDR1 is ENHRY, CDR2 SYGVKD, per germline. The V and J ends lost 5 bases and 1 base respectively, with 8 bases between them. CDR3 length equals 13 residues. CDR3 amino acids: CAISPTANTEAFF. DNA of the CDR3: TGTGCCATCAGTCCGACAGCGAACACTGAAGCTTTCTTT.

The V and J genes are TRBV5-1 and TRBJ1-2; 11 nucleotides align to TRBD1. This CDR3 region has 14 residues. Unmatched junction bases numbered 8, after V lost 5 bases and J lost 8 bases. From germline, CDR1 is SGHRS and CDR2 YFSETQ. The CDR3 region is CASSWTGGQDGYTF. The CDR3 DNA reads TGCGCCAGCAGTTGGACAGGGGGCCAAGACGGCTACACCTTC.

The chain is built from TRBV19 and TRBJ1-5; 8 nucleotides align to TRBD1. The CDR3 is 18 residues long. After removal of 0 bases from V and 9 bases from J, the junction contained 16 bases not matched to a gene. The germline CDR1 and CDR2 sequences are LNHDA and SQIVND (reference sequence). The chain's CDR3 is CASSIDPLGQGGYWPQHF. CDR3 coding DNA: TGTGCCAGTAGTATAGATCCCCTCGGACAGGGCGGGTATTGGCCCCAGCATTTT.